Shown below are 13 T cell receptor beta chains from a single sample sequenced in a study of technical replicates of blood from a few donors. Here immunoSEQ multiplex PCR was the method, and the copy in TCRdb shows in-frame clones only, minus some. Here the sample spans more than 55,000 clones, about 90% being singletons. What was sequenced was T cells isolated from PBMCs. The receptors shown here come from a human donor in good health.

The genes are TRBV4-3 and TRBJ2-5; D is perhaps TRBD2 (5 bases). The CDR3 is 15 amino acids. V was trimmed by 4 bases and J by 5 bases, leaving 17 bases between them. Per the germline V gene, CDR1 is LGHNA and CDR2 is YSLEER. The CDR3 nucleotides read TGCGCCAGCAGCCCTAACCCAGGAGGCGGGGAGACCCAGTACTTC. Amino acid sequence: CASSPNPGGGETQYF.

The gene calls are TRBV11-3 and TRBJ1-2, with 9 bases lining up with TRBD1. The V gene end was trimmed by 4 bases and the J gene end by 7 bases; junction bases not matched to a gene: 13. The germline gives CDR1 SGHNT, CDR2 YENEEA. This CDR3 has 16 amino acids. This chain's CDR3 is CASSSGPGTGRGGYTF. The CDR3 nucleotides read TGTGCCAGCAGCTCCGGACCAGGGACAGGGCGGGGTGGCTACACCTTC. Filled out from reference TRBV11-3 and TRBJ1-2, the complete variable domain reads EAGVVQSPRYKIIEKKQPVAFWCNPISGHNTLYWYLQNLGQGPELLIRYENEEAVDDSQLPKDRFSAERLKGVDSTLKIQPAELGDSAVYLCASSSGPGTGRGGYTFGSGTRLTVV.

The chain recombines TRBV7-6 with TRBJ1-1, with 8 bases aligning to TRBD1. V dropped 0 bases and J dropped 1; count of bases not matched to a gene: 1. CDR1 is SGHVS and CDR2 is FNYEAQ in the germline V gene. The CDR3 loop spans 15 amino acids. The DNA for the CDR3 is TGTGCCAGCAGCTTAGCTACAGGGGGGAACACTGAAGCTTTCTTT. This sequence encodes CASSLATGGNTEAFF.

This clone appeared a single time. This chain joins TRBV4-1 and TRBJ1-2; the D is unclear. The V end was cut by 1 base, the J end by 3 bases, with 9 bases between. The CDR3 is 14 residues long. CDR1 MGHRA and CDR2 YSYEKL come from the germline V gene. The CDR3 sequence is CASSQVTGYYGYTF. CDR3 nucleotides: TGCGCCAGCAGCCAAGTGACTGGTTACTATGGCTACACCTTC.

The rearrangement uses TRBV27 and TRBJ1-2; D gene uncertain. Trimming took 3 bases from V and 3 from J, leaving 8 bases between them. The CDR3 totals 13 residues. Germline V lookup: CDR1 MNHEY, CDR2 SMNVEV (reference sequence). The CDR3 DNA reads TGTGCCAGCAGTTTGAGTATTTACTATGGCTACACCTTC. This encodes CASSLSIYYGYTF.

The gene calls are TRBV4-1 and TRBJ2-1, with D perhaps matching TRBD1 (6 bases). Trimming pared 0 bases from V and 8 bases from J, leaving 17 bases between. This CDR3 is built from 16 residues. Germline V gives CDR1 MGHRA, CDR2 YSYEKL. The CDR3 loop is CASSQDQDSLFYEQFF. The CDR3 coding sequence is TGCGCCAGCAGCCAAGACCAGGACAGTTTGTTCTATGAGCAGTTCTTC.

On this clone itself: Other DNA sequences in the sample encode the same CDR3. This chain uses TRBV27 with TRBJ2-3, with D unresolved. This CDR3 is built from 12 residues. Germline V gene sequence: CDR1 MNHEY, CDR2 SMNVEV (reference sequence). V lost 3 bases to trimming and J lost 3 bases, with 4 bases between them. CDR3 sequence reads: CASSFNTDTQYF. DNA for the CDR3: TGTGCCAGCAGTTTTAATACAGATACGCAGTATTTT.

This clone is a singleton in its sample. The J gene is TRBJ1-5, the V gene TRBV6-1; 9 bases map to TRBD1. This CDR3 region has 15 residues. The junction had 14 bases not matched to a gene; V was cut back by 9 bases and J by 8 bases. Germline CDR1 and CDR2: MNHNS and SASEGT. The CDR3: CASPPGQGSFKPQHF. In DNA form, the CDR3 reads TGTGCCAGTCCTCCGGGACAGGGATCTTTTAAGCCCCAGCATTTT.

The chain links TRBV10-2 to TRBJ1-4, with 7 nucleotides matching TRBD1. This CDR3 is built from 14 residues. V lost 6 bases, J lost 5 bases, and 6 bases stayed unmatched. Germline V gene sequence: CDR1 WSHSY, CDR2 SAAADI. The CDR3 nucleotides are TGCGCCAGCAGCAAGACAGGGCCCAATGAAAAACTGTTTTTT. This encodes CASSKTGPNEKLFF.

V and J are TRBV19 and TRBJ2-1; 15 bases map to TRBD2. Germline loops: CDR1 LNHDA, CDR2 SQIVND (reference sequence). The V gene end was trimmed by 3 bases and the J gene end by 9 bases; junction bases not matched to a gene: 9. The CDR3 has 17 amino acids. In nucleotides, the CDR3 is TGTGCCAGTAGTATTCGGACTAGCGGGAGGGCCGGAAGTGAGCAGTTCTTC. Protein sequence: CASSIRTSGRAGSEQFF.

In this sample, this clone turned up once. CDR3 sequence reads: CASSVLANRIGEQYF. Written as DNA, the CDR3 is TGTGCCAGCAGCGTACTAGCGAACCGAATCGGCGAGCAGTACTTC. The chain has TRBV13 and TRBJ2-7; TRBD2 aligns across 7 bases. V lost 5 bases to trimming and J lost 6 bases; unmatched junction nucleotides: 13. The CDR3 consists of 15 residues. Germline lookup yields CDR1 PRHDT and CDR2 FYEKMQ (reference sequence).

The chain couples TRBV10-2 to TRBJ2-2, with D unclear. The CDR3 is made up of 11 amino acids. Germline-derived CDR1 and CDR2 are WSHSY and SAAADI. V was clipped by 7 bases and J by 8 bases, with 8 bases between them. In DNA form, the CDR3 reads TGCGCCAGCACCTTGACAGGGGAGCTGTTTTTT. Translating gives CASTLTGELFF.

This sequence joins TRBV5-1 and TRBJ2-1; possibly TRBD1 for D (6 bases). V lost 2 bases and J 4 bases, leaving 7 bases between the germline ends. Germline V gene data show CDR1 as SGHRS and CDR2 as YFSETQ. This CDR3 is built from 13 residues. CDR3 protein: CASSFQGYNEQFF. As DNA, the CDR3 is TGCGCCAGCAGCTTCCAGGGGTACAATGAGCAGTTCTTC.